Each of the 21 T cell receptor beta chains below was sequenced from the same sample in a study of cytomegalovirus exposure and HLA in healthy donors. The PCR had 60 Vbeta and 13 Jbeta primers. This table comes from immunoSEQ multiplex PCR, and its TCRdb copy is limited to in-frame clones, with some not included. The sample lists 100,000 to 150,000 clones; 70% to 75% were seen once. Material: PBMCs. The source of these receptors is a woman aged 40 to 49 in good health and CMV-seropositive.

The gene calls are TRBV30 and TRBJ2-7; TRBD2 is a possible D gene (5 bases). The CDR3 totals 12 residues. From germline, CDR1 is GTSNPN and CDR2 SVGIG (reference sequence). Trimming removed 4 bases at V and 0 bases at J, with 7 bases between. DNA for the CDR3: TGTGCCTGGAACCGGGACTCCTACGAGCAGTACTTC. It specifies CAWNRDSYEQYF.

CDR3 residues: CASDDRNQETQYF. CDR3 DNA sequence: TGTGCCAGCGATGACAGGAACCAAGAGACCCAGTACTTC. J is TRBJ2-5 and V is TRBV7-2; a weak D match, TRBD1 (6 bases). V lost 8 bases and J 0 bases, leaving 10 bases between the germline ends. The length of the CDR3 is 13 residues. The germline V gene encodes CDR1 SGHTA and CDR2 FQGNSA.

V usage is TRBV7-3 and J usage is TRBJ2-3, with 7 bases identical to TRBD1. Germline V gives CDR1 SGHTA, CDR2 FQGTGA. The CDR3 consists of 14 residues. The V gene end was trimmed by 6 bases and the J gene end by 1 base; junction bases not matched to a gene: 4. CDR3 coding DNA: TGTGCCAGCAGTATGACAGGGCGCACAGATACGCAGTATTTT. Encoded protein: CASSMTGRTDTQYF. The full variable domain, its missing parts supplied by reference TRBV7-3 and TRBJ2-3, is GAGVSQTPSNKVTEKGKYVELRCDPISGHTALYWYRQSLGQGPEFLIYFQGTGAADDSGLPNDRFFAVRPEGSVSTLKIQRTERGDSAVYLCASSMTGRTDTQYFGPGTRLTVL.

The chain employs TRBV10-2 and TRBJ2-5, with TRBD1 as a possible D gene (7 bases). The CDR3 extends over 19 amino acids. Per the germline V gene, CDR1 is WSHSY and CDR2 is SAAADI. The V end was cut by 0 bases, the J end by 2 bases, with 22 bases between. CDR3 bases: TGCGCCAGCAGTGAGTCCACAGGGGAGGACTTATACCTACAAGAGACCCAGTACTTC. Amino acid sequence: CASSESTGEDLYLQETQYF.

This rearrangement joins TRBV2 to TRBJ2-7; D may be TRBD2 (6 bases). This CDR3 is built from 17 residues. V dropped 7 bases and J dropped 4 bases, with 26 bases sitting between them. Germline values: CDR1 SNHLY, CDR2 FYNNEI. The CDR3 protein is CASNNKIGGGIRYEQYF. CDR3 bases: TGTGCCAGCAATAACAAAATTGGAGGCGGGATACGGTACGAGCAGTACTTC.

This clone has just a few counts. The rearrangement links TRBV4-1 to TRBJ2-3; D is perhaps TRBD2 (5 bases). This CDR3 spans 14 amino acids. CDR1 MGHRA and CDR2 YSYEKL come from the germline V gene. The V gene lost 3 bases and the J gene lost 3 bases, with 10 bases spanning the gap. CDR3 protein: CASSQTSGTDTQYF. The CDR3, as DNA: TGCGCCAGCAGCCAGACATCGGGGACAGATACGCAGTATTTT.

This chain uses TRBV28 with TRBJ2-2; no reliable D call. The CDR3 is 14 residues long. CDR1 MDHEN and CDR2 SYDVKM come from the germline V gene. Trimming cost V 3 bases and J 4 bases, with 9 bases left between them. CDR3 loop: CASSFSRSTGELFF. CDR3 nucleotide sequence: TGTGCCAGCAGTTTTTCCAGAAGCACCGGGGAGCTGTTTTTT.

This clone was observed a single time. The chain employs TRBV7-9 and TRBJ2-7; 12 positions agree with TRBD2. Germline-derived CDR1 and CDR2 are SEHNR and FQNEAQ (reference sequence). V dropped 4 bases and J dropped 8; count of bases not matched to a gene: 6. The CDR3 totals 14 residues. CDR3 coding DNA: TGTGCCAGCAGCTCTACGACTAGCGGGGGAAAGCAGTACTTC. It translates to CASSSTTSGGKQYF.

V and J are TRBV5-1 and TRBJ2-5, with TRBD2 as a possible D gene (5 bases). The end of the DNA fits TRBJ2-7 better, so the J call may be wrong. Germline V gene data show CDR1 as SGHRS and CDR2 as YFSETQ. The CDR3 loop spans 17 amino acids. CDR3 nucleotides: TGCGCCAGCAGCTTGATCGGTGTAAGCGGAAGCTCCTACGAGCAGTACTTC. Translated: CASSLIGVSGSSYEQYF.

The chain employs TRBV4-3 and TRBJ1-2; D may be TRBD1 (5 bases). CDR1 and CDR2 (germline): LGHNA, YSLEER. The CDR3 extends over 14 amino acids. Trimming shortened V by 1 base and J by 2 bases, and 8 bases separated the two germline ends. The CDR3 DNA sequence: TGCGCCAGCAGCCAAGGCAGGGAAAACTATGGCTACACCTTC. Translating gives CASSQGRENYGYTF.

This clone has a handful of counts. At one end, the junction sequence differs from germline, possibly due to a read error. The V and J genes are TRBV23-1 and TRBJ1-2; possibly TRBD1 for D (6 bases). TRBV23-1 is designated an ORF whose function remains uncertain. CDR3 length: 15 residues. The CDR3 loop reads CASSPFGQLQPDGAF. Written as DNA, the CDR3 is TGCGCCAGCAGTCCCTTCGGACAGCTTCAGCCCGATGGTGCCTTC.

The CDR3 protein is CASSLAGLAEETQYF. The CDR3 nucleotides read TGTGCCAGCAGCTTAGCGGGCCTAGCGGAGGAGACCCAGTACTTC. This chain uses TRBV7-9 with TRBJ2-5, with 7 positions matching TRBD2. Trimming removed 0 bases from V and 5 bases from J; junction bases left unmatched: 6. This CDR3 contains 15 residues. Germline V gives CDR1 SEHNR, CDR2 FQNEAQ (reference sequence).

This clone was seen once. The rearrangement joins TRBV6-5 to TRBJ2-7, with 9 nucleotides matching TRBD1. V gave up 0 bases and J gave up 6 bases; unmatched junction bases: 9. The CDR3 extends over 16 amino acids. Germline V gives CDR1 MNHEY, CDR2 SVGAGI. The CDR3 DNA follows: TGTGCCAGCAGTTACTCACACAGGGGGCGAGTAGGCGAGCAGTACTTC. It yields the protein CASSYSHRGRVGEQYF.

Regarding this clone: Other DNA sequences in this sample translate to the same CDR3. The chain joins TRBV28 to TRBJ1-2; tentative D call: TRBD1 (6 bases). Germline loops: CDR1 MDHEN, CDR2 SYDVKM. The CDR3 has 12 amino acids. V lost 5 bases and J 4 bases, leaving 8 bases between the germline ends. CDR3 in amino acids: CASSRDIYGYTF. The DNA for the CDR3 is TGTGCCAGCAGTCGGGACATCTATGGCTACACCTTC.

V is TRBV10-3 and J is TRBJ1-2, with a weak D call TRBD1 (6 bases). This CDR3 has 13 amino acids. CDR1 is ENHRY and CDR2 is SYGVKD in the germline V gene. Trimming left V 4 bases short and J 7 bases short, with 13 bases between. Written as DNA, the CDR3 is TGTGCCATCAGTGGCACAGGGAAATTTGGCTACACCTTC. It yields the protein CAISGTGKFGYTF.

This rearrangement joins TRBV19 to TRBJ1-2; possibly TRBD1 for D (6 bases). V lost 4 bases to trimming and J lost 5 bases, with 17 bases between them. CDR1 and CDR2 (germline): LNHDA, SQIVND (reference sequence). This CDR3 is built from 15 residues. CDR3 amino acids: CASSTKIGQQYGYTF. The CDR3 coding sequence is TGTGCCAGTAGTACAAAAATCGGACAGCAGTATGGCTACACCTTC.

The chain links TRBV5-1 to TRBJ1-1, with 8 bases aligning to TRBD1. This CDR3 contains 16 residues. Germline V gene lookup returns CDR1 SGHRS and CDR2 YFSETQ. After removal of 4 bases from V and 1 base from J, the junction contained 9 bases not matched to a gene. CDR3 bases: TGCGCCAGCAGCAGGGGTGGACAGGGCGCGAACACTGAAGCTTTCTTT. Translating gives CASSRGGQGANTEAFF.

The gene calls are TRBV19 and TRBJ1-5; possibly TRBD1 for D (5 bases). This CDR3 has 14 residues. Per the germline V gene, CDR1 is LNHDA and CDR2 is SQIVND (reference sequence). The ends were cut back, 6 bases at V and 7 bases at J, with 16 bases in the middle. CDR3 region: CASSNLGGEQPQHF. The CDR3 DNA reads as TGTGCCAGTAGCAACTTAGGAGGGGAACAGCCCCAGCATTTT.

The chain is built from TRBV7-3 and TRBJ1-1, with D unclear. From germline, CDR1 is SGHTA and CDR2 FQGTGA. Trimming took off 3 bases at V and 4 bases at J, with 6 bases between the two ends. CDR3 size: 12 residues. CDR3 sequence (DNA): TGTGCCAGCAGCTTTTCGAGCACTGAAGCTTTCTTT. Protein: CASSFSSTEAFF.

This clone was seen a single time. J is TRBJ1-6 and V is TRBV27; 11 positions agree with TRBD1. Unmatched junction bases numbered 5, after V lost 6 bases and J lost 7 bases. This CDR3 region has 15 residues. CDR1 and CDR2 from the germline V gene are MNHEY and SMNVEV (reference sequence). The DNA of the CDR3 is TGTGCCAGCAGCCTCGGGGACAGGGGGAATTCACCCCTCCACTTT. This sequence encodes CASSLGDRGNSPLHF.

In this sample, this clone turned up once. The chain has TRBV7-9 and TRBJ2-1, with TRBD1 matching over 10 bases. This CDR3 region has 15 residues. Germline V gene lookup returns CDR1 SEHNR and CDR2 FQNEAQ (reference sequence). J lost 7 bases, V lost 5 bases, and 8 bases had no gene match. This chain's CDR3 is CASSLGQGVWNEQFF. The CDR3 DNA reads as TGTGCCAGCAGCCTAGGACAGGGGGTTTGGAATGAGCAGTTCTTC.